This TCR beta chain is drawn from a study of blood T cell repertoires in COVID-19 (dated by TCRdb to the early 2020s). Concerning the study at large: Samples covering the acute and convalescent phases of COVID-19 were provided by collaborators in the United States, Italy and Spain. Nearly every sample came with metadata listing a de-identified subject ID, COVID-19 status, age in years and sex. The material from the prospective study consisted of cDNA or gDNA derived from T cells, B-cell-depleted T cells, or PBMCs. Where available, HLA class I and class II types were obtained from metadata supplied by the sample provider rather than from assay-based typing. A freely available public database, intended as a resource for researchers studying the immune response to SARS-CoV-2, is where the repertoires were released. Samples came from the ongoing ImmuneRACE study (first 160 participants) plus 1,254 subjects from 6 global collaborators. Subjects who had been exposed to COVID-19, were actively infected with it, or had recovered from it provided the deeply sampled blood TCRbeta repertoires that made up the dataset. General conclusions and limits of the study: The amount of clinical and demographic metadata varied by source and participant and was provided uncurated.

Whole blood was collected in K2EDTA tubes by collaborating institutions according to the institutions' own protocols. Collaborator samples were shipped for TCRbeta analysis as frozen whole blood, isolated PBMCs, or DNA extracted from either sample type. The CDR3, cysteine through phenylalanine, is 14 amino acids long. The retained sequence is limited to the CDR3, 42 bases, with the frame set at the first base. V lost 5 bases and J lost 3 bases; the stretch between them is 10 bases long. CDR1 and CDR2, per the germline V gene, are MDHEN and SYDVKM. With regard to this clone: Its antigen has not been determined. No base qualities exist here, and no much larger clone lies one base off it.

The immunoSEQ Assay, a bias-controlled multiplex PCR, was used to amplify TCRbeta CDR3 regions from genomic DNA. The authors processed their data as follows. Nucleated cell counts per sample were estimated from amplification of reference gene primers within the assay. To quantify the absolute abundance of each unique TCRbeta CDR3 rearrangement, sequence reads were collapsed and filtered. For each sample, productive Simpson clonality was calculated as the square root of Simpson's diversity index across productive rearrangements. Held by TCRdb, this immuneACCESS table contains in-frame sequences only and omits some clones. Under half of the omission traces to an unresolved V gene where checked; the cause of the rest is unknown. The DNA gave D and trimming, while V, J and clone size come from that table. Here the sample has 130,000 to 150,000 clones; about 90% occur a single time. The top ten hold roughly 1.6% of the sample.

The sequence was collected from a woman aged 45-65 years with acute or convalescent COVID-19. Sequenced input: peripheral blood. Recombination linked TRBV28 to TRBJ1-4, with a tentative D gene TRBD1 over 6 matching bases. Read as DNA, the sequence is TGTGCCAGCAGTCGAGGGGGTGCTAATGAAAAACTGTTTTTT. This sequence encodes CASSRGGANEKLFF.